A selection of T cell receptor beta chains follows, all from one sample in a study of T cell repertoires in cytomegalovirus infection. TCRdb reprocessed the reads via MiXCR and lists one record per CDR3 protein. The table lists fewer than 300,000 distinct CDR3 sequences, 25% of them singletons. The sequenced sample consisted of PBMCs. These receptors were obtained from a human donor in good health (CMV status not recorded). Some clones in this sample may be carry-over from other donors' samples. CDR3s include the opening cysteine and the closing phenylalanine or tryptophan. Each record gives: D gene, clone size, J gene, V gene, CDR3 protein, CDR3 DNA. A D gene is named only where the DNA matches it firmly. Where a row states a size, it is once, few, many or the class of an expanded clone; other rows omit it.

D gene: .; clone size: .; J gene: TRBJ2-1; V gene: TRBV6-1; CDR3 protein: CASSDRTSSYNEQFF; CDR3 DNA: TGTGCCAGCAGTGACAGGACAAGCTCCTACAATGAGCAGTTCTTC
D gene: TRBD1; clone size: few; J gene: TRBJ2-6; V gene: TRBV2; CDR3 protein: CATRDRGRGANVLTF; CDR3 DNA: TGTGCCACCAGGGACAGGGGGCGAGGGGCCAACGTCCTGACTTTC
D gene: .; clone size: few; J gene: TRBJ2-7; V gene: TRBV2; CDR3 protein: CASRDYTYEQYF; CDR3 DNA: TGTGCCAGCAGGGACTATACCTACGAGCAGTACTTC
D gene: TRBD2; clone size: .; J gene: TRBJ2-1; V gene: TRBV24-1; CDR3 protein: CATSDPGLAGWYNEQFF; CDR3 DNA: TGTGCCACCAGTGACCCCGGACTAGCGGGATGGTACAATGAGCAGTTCTTC
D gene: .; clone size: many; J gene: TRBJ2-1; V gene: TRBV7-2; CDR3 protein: CASSPRATSYNEQFF; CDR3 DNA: TGTGCCAGCAGCCCTCGAGCGACCTCCTACAATGAGCAGTTCTTC
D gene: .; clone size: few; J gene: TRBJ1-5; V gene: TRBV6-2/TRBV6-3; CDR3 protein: CASSHRHSNQPQHF; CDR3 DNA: TGTGCCAGCAGTCACCGTCATAGCAATCAGCCCCAGCATTTT
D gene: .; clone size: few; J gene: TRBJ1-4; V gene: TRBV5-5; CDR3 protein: CASSLPGTLFF; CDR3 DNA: TGTGCCAGCAGCTTACCCGGGACACTGTTTTTT
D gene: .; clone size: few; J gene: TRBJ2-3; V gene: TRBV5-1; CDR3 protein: CASSLYGSETDTQYF; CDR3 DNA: TGCGCCAGCAGCTTGTACGGGAGCGAAACAGATACGCAGTATTTT
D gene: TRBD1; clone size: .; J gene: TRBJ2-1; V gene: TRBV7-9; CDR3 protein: CASSLIKVVGQGGYNEQFF; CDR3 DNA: TGTGCCAGCAGCTTAATCAAGGTCGTGGGACAGGGAGGCTACAATGAGCAGTTCTTC
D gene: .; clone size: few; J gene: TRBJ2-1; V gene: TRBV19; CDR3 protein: CASSETTGIFDEQFF; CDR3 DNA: TGTGCCAGTAGTGAAACCACAGGGATCTTCGATGAGCAGTTCTTC
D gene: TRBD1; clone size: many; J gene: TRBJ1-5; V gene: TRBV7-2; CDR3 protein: CASSFRGQGGSNQPQHF; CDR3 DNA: TGTGCCAGCAGCTTCCGGGGACAGGGAGGTAGTAATCAGCCCCAGCATTTT
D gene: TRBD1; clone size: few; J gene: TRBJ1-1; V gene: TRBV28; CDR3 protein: CASSFQTGRTTEAFF; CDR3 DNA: TGTGCCAGCAGTTTTCAGACAGGGCGAACCACTGAAGCTTTCTTT
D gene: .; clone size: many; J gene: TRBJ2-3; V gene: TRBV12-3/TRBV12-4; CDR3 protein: CASRRGLPPNTQYF; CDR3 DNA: TGTGCCAGCAGGAGGGGACTCCCCCCGAATACGCAGTATTTT
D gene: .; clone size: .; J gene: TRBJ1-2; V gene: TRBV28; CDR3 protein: CASSLPLGRGQGYTF; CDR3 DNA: TGTGCCAGCAGTTTACCGCTTGGACGGGGGCAAGGCTACACCTTC
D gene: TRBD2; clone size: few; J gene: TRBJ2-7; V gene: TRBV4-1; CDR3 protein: CASSQKLADGYEQYF; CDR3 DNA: TGCGCCAGCAGCCAAAAGCTAGCGGACGGCTACGAGCAGTACTTC
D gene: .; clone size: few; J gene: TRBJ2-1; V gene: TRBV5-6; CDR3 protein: CASSWQIYNEQFF; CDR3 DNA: TGTGCCAGCAGCTGGCAGATATACAATGAGCAGTTCTTC
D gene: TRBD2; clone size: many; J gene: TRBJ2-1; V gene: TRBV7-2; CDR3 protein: CASSKTSGSSYNEQFF; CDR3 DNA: TGTGCCAGCAGCAAAACTAGCGGAAGCTCCTACAATGAGCAGTTCTTC
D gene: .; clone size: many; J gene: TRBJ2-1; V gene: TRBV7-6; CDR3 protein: CASRLSSETTIYNEQFF; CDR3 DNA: TGTGCCAGCAGGCTCAGTAGTGAGACGACGATCTACAATGAGCAGTTCTTC
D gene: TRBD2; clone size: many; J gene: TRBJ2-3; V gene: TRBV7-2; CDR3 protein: CASSLFSGRRIDTQYF; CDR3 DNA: TGTGCCAGCAGCTTATTCAGCGGGAGAAGAATAGATACGCAGTATTTT
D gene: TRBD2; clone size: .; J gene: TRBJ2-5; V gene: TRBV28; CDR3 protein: CASSFSSGGKTQYF; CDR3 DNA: TGTGCCAGCAGTTTCAGTAGCGGGGGTAAGACCCAGTACTTC
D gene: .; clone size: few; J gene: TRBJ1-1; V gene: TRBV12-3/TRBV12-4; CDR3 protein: CASSPLAGENTEAFF; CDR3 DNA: TGTGCCAGCAGCCCGCTGGCCGGAGAGAACACTGAAGCTTTCTTT
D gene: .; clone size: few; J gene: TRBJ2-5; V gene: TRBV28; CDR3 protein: CASRKGTVGETQYF; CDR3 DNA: TGTGCCAGCAGGAAAGGGACGGTTGGAGAGACCCAGTACTTC
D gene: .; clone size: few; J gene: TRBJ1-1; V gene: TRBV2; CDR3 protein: CASSEDHGEAFF; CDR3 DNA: TGTGCCAGCAGTGAGGATCACGGTGAAGCTTTCTTT
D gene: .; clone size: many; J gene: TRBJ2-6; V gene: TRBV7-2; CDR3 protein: CASSLVARGISGANVLTF; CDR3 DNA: TGTGCCAGCAGCTTAGTGGCCAGGGGAATATCTGGGGCCAACGTCCTGACTTTC
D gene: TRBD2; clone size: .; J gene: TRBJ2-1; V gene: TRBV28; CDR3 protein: CASSLRAGSLYNEQFF; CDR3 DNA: TGTGCCAGCAGTTTGAGAGCGGGGAGCCTTTACAATGAGCAGTTCTTC
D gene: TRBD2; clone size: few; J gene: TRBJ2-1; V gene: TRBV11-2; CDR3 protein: CASSLRMGTSGLNEQFF; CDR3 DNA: TGTGCCAGCAGCTTAAGAATGGGGACTAGTGGCCTCAATGAGCAGTTCTTC
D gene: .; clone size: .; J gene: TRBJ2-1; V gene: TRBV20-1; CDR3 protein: CSASSPREQFF; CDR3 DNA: TGCAGTGCTAGTTCCCCCCGGGAGCAGTTCTTC
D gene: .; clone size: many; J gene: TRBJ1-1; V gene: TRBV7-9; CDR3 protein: CASSSVGGTEAFF; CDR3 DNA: TGTGCCAGCAGCTCCGTCGGGGGCACTGAAGCTTTCTTT
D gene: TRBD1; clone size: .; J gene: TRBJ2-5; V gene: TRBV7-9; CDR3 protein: CATNRGQRAQYF; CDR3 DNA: TGTGCCACCAACAGGGGGCAGAGGGCCCAGTACTTC
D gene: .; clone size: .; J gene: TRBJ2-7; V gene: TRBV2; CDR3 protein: CASSEGKLLTYEQYF; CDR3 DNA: TGTGCCAGCAGTGAAGGAAAGCTACTAACCTACGAGCAGTACTTC
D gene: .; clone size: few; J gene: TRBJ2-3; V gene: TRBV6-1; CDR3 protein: CASSEGLASARDTQYF; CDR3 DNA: TGTGCCAGCAGTGAAGGCTTGGCTAGCGCACGAGATACGCAGTATTTT
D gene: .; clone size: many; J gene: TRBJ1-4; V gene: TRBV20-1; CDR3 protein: CSAQGHATNEKLFF; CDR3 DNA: TGCAGTGCGCAAGGACATGCAACTAATGAAAAACTGTTTTTT
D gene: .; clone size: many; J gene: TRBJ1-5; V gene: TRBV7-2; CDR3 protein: CASSLDSGNQPQHF; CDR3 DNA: TGTGCCAGCAGCTTAGACAGTGGCAATCAGCCCCAGCATTTT
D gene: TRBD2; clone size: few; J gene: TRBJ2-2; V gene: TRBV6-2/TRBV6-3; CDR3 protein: CASSPTGGTGELFF; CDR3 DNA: TGTGCCAGCAGCCCAACGGGAGGAACCGGGGAGCTGTTTTTT
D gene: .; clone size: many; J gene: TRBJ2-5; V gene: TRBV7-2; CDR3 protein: CASSFPPPHF; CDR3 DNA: TGTGCCAGCAGCTTTCCCCCCCCCCACTTC